This section outlines one TCR beta chain sequence together with its context. This clonotype was found many times. Which antigen it targets is not known. No per-base quality is available; no much larger clone lies one base away. The data were taken from a study of T cells after yellow fever vaccination (dated by TCRdb to about 2019). Concerning the study at large: Libraries from fractions with low cell numbers were prepared with the SMART-Seq v4 Ultra Low Input RNA kit. Two healthy male donors made up the cohort, one aged 18 to 30 years and the other aged 30 to 40 years. Blood was drawn at multiple timepoints before and after primary and secondary immunization, with bulk PBMC replicates and cell subsets isolated. To track T-cell clones before and after primary and booster YFV17D yellow fever vaccination, bulk TCR alpha and beta repertoires were sequenced longitudinally.

The CDR3 measures 14 amino acids from cysteine to phenylalanine. Only the CDR3 portion is preserved as DNA: 42 bases, with reading frame beginning at the first base. V ends up 7 bases short and J 4 bases short, with an unmatched junction base count of 5. Taken with the paper, the label for treatment or condition translates to: live attenuated yellow fever vaccine strain. PBMCs were isolated from peripheral blood using a standard Ficoll-Paque protocol. Dynabeads CD4 and CD8 positive selection kits were used to isolate CD4 and CD8 T-cell fractions. TriZol was used to extract RNA from bulk PBMCs, CD4 and CD8 fractions, and dextramer-positive and dextramer-negative fractions. Results the study describes overall, beyond this receptor: A small fraction of clonotypes appeared in both the CD4 and CD8 compartments, likely as a result of convergent recombination. Only a couple of donors were included in the study, so the extent to which the findings can be generalized is limited. Computational filtering was needed because FACS-sorted repertoires could contain abundant contaminating clonotypes from the bulk population. After the booster, most of the clones that had expanded following primary vaccination were detected again (around 95% of CD4 and around 88% of CD8), which suggests that memory was broadly maintained. Compared with the primary T-cell response, the secondary T-cell response was faster but weaker, reaching its peak on day 5 rather than on day 15.

Synthesis of TCR cDNA relied on 5'RACE template switching, a step that introduced a universal primer site along with unique molecular identifiers. cDNA synthesis was primed from both the TCR alpha and TCR beta constant segments. Two PCR steps were used to amplify libraries, with sample barcodes and sequencing adapters being added in the second step. Sequencing of libraries was done on Illumina HiSeq 2500 (2x100 bp) or NovaSeq (2x150 bp). The authors' pipeline ran thus. Reads were demultiplexed and collapsed into UMI consensus sequences with MIGEC, and V(D)J alignment was performed with MiXCR. Vaccine-responding clonotypes were identified with edgeR using replicate PBMC samples, with FDR below 0.01 and a log2 fold change above 5 up to day 15 being required. Bulk clonotypes were assigned CD4 or CD8 identity according to which sequenced CD4 or CD8 repertoire held them at higher abundance. The public sequencing data were trimmed at Q25 with fastp and processed into clonotypes with MiXCR by TCRdb, which kept only in-frame beta chains. When rows share a CDR3 protein, they turn into one entry using the most common DNA and genes. Clone size and V and J calls follow TCRdb, not the original study. This sample gives roughly 120,000 distinct CDR3 sequences in total; about 7% of them show up just once. Clones ranked in the top ten supply around 2.7% of the sample.

The specimen was CD4+ T cells sorted from PBMCs, collected less than 11 days after the first yellow fever vaccination. The chain is made from TRBV12-3 or TRBV12-4 and TRBJ2-5, and TRBD2 aligns with 11 junction nucleotides. The clonotype originates from a man aged 18 to 35 who received the YFV17D yellow fever vaccine. In nucleotide form, the sequence is TGTGCCAGCAACAGACTAGCGGGGCTAGAGACCCAGTACTTC. The resulting protein is CASNRLAGLETQYF.